The present TCR beta chain was sequenced within a study of blood T cell repertoires in COVID-19. Background on the study: The study drew acute and convalescent COVID-19 samples from the United States, Italy and Spain.

The repertoire was sequenced with immunoSEQ multiplex PCR; TCRdb's copy has only in-frame clones and lacks some. The sample holds roughly 200,000 clones, about 84% seen once. Those who participated ranged in age from roughly 18 to 89 years and resided in about two dozen US areas. Self-reported history from a screening survey and questionnaire set each donor's cohort. Germline trimming cut 3 bases from V and 0 bases from J; bases unmatched to any gene: 7. The germline gives CDR1 LNHDA, CDR2 SQIVND (reference sequence). The CDR3 length is 16 residues. The receptor was derived from a woman aged 25 to 39 who had recovered from COVID-19. The V gene is TRBV19, the J gene TRBJ2-7; 8 positions match TRBD1. Sequences were obtained from PBMCs or T cells enriched from blood (not recorded which). The DNA of the CDR3 is TGTGCCAGTAGTATTGGGTGGACAGGGAACTCCTACGAGCAGTACTTC. Translated: CASSIGWTGNSYEQYF.